The TCR beta chain under discussion was sequenced for a study of cytomegalovirus exposure and HLA in healthy donors. The CDR3 consists of 15 residues. With 4 bases clipped from V and 0 bases from J, the junction kept 6 bases outside the gene matches. The germline CDR1 and CDR2 sequences are SGHRS and YFSETQ. The PCR ran on 60 Vbeta and 13 Jbeta primers. This table comes from immunoSEQ multiplex PCR, and its TCRdb copy is limited to in-frame clones, with some not included. The data hold 150,000 or so clones, with roughly 74% observed a single time. This chain joins TRBV5-1 and TRBJ1-2; TRBD1 matches at 7 bases. The clonotype originates from a man between 18 and 35 years old in good health and CMV-seronegative. The sequencing input was PBMCs. The CDR3 DNA sequence: TGCGCCAGCAGCCTGCGGACAGGAGCTAACTATGGCTACACCTTC. Translating gives CASSLRTGANYGYTF.